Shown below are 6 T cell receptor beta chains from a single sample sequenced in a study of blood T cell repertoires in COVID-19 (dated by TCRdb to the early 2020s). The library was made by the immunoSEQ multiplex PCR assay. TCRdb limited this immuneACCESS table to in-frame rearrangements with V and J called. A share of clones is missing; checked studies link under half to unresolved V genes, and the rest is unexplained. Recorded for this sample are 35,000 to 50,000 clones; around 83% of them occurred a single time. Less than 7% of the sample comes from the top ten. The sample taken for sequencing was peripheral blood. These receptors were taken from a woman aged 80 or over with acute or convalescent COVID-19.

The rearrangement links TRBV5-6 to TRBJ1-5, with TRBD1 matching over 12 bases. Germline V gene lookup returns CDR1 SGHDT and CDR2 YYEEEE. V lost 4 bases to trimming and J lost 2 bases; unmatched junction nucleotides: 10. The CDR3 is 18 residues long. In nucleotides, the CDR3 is TGTGCCAGCAGCAGGGGACAGGGGGCGGATGGAGGCAATCAGCCCCAGCATTTT. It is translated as CASSRGQGADGGNQPQHF.

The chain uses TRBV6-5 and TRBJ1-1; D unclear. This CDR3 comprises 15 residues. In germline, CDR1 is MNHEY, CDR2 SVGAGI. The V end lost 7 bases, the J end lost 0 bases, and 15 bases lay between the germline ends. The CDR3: CASTPGATMNTEAFF. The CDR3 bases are TGTGCCAGCACCCCGGGAGCCACCATGAACACTGAAGCTTTCTTT.

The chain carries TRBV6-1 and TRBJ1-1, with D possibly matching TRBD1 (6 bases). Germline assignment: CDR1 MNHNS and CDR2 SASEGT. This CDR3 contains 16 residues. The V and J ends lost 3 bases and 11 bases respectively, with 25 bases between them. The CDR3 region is CASSDYAHGGTLKAFF. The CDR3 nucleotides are TGTGCCAGCAGTGATTATGCCCACGGGGGGACACTGAAGGCTTTCTTT.

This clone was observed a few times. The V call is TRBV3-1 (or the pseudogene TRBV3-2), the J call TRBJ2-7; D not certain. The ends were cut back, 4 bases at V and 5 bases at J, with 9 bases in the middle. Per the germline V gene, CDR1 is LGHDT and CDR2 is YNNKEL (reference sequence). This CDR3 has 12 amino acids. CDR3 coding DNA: TGTGCCAGCAGCCCCTTCGGTGACGAGCAGTACTTC. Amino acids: CASSPFGDEQYF.

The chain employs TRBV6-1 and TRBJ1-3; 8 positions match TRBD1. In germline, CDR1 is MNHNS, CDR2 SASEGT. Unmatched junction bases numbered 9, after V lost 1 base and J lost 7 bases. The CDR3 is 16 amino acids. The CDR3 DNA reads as TGTGCCAGCAGTGAAGGGCTGGGACAGGCAAAGAACACCATATATTTT. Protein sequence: CASSEGLGQAKNTIYF.

The CDR3 protein is CASSLDIMGRGEGYTF. The CDR3 bases are TGTGCCAGCAGCTTGGATATTATGGGGCGGGGAGAAGGCTACACCTTC. The chain has TRBV5-5 and TRBJ1-2; a weak D match, TRBD1 (5 bases). The CDR3 has 16 residues. Germline CDR1 reads SGHKS; CDR2 reads YYEKEE (reference sequence). Trimming removed 0 bases at V and 8 bases at J, with 20 bases between. Filled out from reference TRBV5-5 and TRBJ1-2, the complete variable domain reads DAGVTQSPTHLIKTRGQQVTLRCSPISGHKSVSWYQQVLGQGPQFIFQYYEKEERGRGNFPDRFSARQFPNYSSELNVNALLLGDSALYLCASSLDIMGRGEGYTFGSGTRLTVV.